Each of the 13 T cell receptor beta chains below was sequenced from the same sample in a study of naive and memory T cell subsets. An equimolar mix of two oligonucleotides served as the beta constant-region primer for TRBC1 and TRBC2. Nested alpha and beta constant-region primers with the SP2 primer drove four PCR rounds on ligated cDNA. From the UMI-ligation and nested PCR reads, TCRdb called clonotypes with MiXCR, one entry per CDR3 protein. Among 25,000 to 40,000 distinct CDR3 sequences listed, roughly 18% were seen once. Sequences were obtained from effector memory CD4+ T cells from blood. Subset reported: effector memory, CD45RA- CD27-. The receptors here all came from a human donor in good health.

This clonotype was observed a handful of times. CDR3 in DNA: TGCGCCAGCAGTGAGTCCGGGACAGGTTACAATCAGCCCCAGCATTTT. This encodes CASSESGTGYNQPQHF. The V gene is TRBV10-2, the J gene TRBJ1-5, with 8 bases identical to TRBD1. The germline V gene has CDR1 WSHSY and CDR2 SAAADI. V shed 0 bases and J 3 bases; nucleotides not matched to a gene: 4. The CDR3 contains 16 residues.

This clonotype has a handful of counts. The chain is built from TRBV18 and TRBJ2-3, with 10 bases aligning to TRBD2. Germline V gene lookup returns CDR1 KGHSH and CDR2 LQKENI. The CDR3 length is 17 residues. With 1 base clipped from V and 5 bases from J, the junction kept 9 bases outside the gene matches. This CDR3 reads CASSPLASGSFEDTQYF. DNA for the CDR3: TGTGCCAGCTCACCACTAGCTAGCGGGAGCTTTGAAGATACGCAGTATTTT.

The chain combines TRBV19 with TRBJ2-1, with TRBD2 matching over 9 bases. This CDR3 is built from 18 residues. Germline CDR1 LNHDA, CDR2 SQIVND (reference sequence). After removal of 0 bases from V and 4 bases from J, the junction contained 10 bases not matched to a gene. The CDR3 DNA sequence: TGTGCCAGTAGTATAGAACTGACTCTAGCGGGAATATACAATGAGCAGTTCTTC. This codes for CASSIELTLAGIYNEQFF. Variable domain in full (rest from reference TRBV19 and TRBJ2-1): DGGITQSPKYLFRKEGQNVTLSCEQNLNHDAMYWYRQDPGQGLRLIYYSQIVNDFQKGDIAEGYSVSREKKESFPLTVTSAQKNPTAFYLCASSIELTLAGIYNEQFFGPGTRLTVL.

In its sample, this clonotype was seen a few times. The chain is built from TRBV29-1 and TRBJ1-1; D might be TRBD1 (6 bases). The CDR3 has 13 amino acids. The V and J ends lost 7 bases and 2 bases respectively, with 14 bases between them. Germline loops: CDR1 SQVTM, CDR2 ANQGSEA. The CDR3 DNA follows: TGCAGCGGAACCAGGGGACTTAACACTGAAGCTTTCTTT. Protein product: CSGTRGLNTEAFF.

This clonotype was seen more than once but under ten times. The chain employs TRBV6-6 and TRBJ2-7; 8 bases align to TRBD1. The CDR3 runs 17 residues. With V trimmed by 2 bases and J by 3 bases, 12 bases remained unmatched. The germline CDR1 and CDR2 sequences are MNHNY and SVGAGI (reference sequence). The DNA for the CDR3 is TGTGCCAGCAGTTACAGGCAGGGGGCCCCCGGGCTCTACGAGCAGTACTTC. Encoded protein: CASSYRQGAPGLYEQYF.

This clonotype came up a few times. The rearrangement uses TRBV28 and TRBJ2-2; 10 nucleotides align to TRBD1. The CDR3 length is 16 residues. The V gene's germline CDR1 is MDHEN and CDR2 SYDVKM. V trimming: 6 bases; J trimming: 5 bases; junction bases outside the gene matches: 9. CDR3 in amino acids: CASSQRDRGMTGELFF. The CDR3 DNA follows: TGTGCCAGCAGCCAGAGGGACAGGGGAATGACCGGGGAGCTGTTTTTT.

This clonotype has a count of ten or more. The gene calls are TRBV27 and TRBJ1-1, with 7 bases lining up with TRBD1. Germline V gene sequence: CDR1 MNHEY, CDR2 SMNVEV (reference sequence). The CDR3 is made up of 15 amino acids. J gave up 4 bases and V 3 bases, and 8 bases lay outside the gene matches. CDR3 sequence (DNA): TGTGCCAGCAGTTTGTATCACCAGGGGGGCACTGAAGCTTTCTTT. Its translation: CASSLYHQGGTEAFF.

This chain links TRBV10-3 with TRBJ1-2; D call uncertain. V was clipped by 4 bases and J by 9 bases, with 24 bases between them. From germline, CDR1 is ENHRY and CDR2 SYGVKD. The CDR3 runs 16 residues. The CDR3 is CAISGSMGTGRFSYTF. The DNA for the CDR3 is TGTGCCATCAGTGGGTCAATGGGCACCGGGAGATTTAGCTACACCTTC.

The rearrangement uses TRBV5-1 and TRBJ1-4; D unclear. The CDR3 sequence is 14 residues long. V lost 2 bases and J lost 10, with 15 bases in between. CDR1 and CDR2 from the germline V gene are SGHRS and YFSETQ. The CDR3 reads CASSLLPEGGKLFF. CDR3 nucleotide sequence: TGCGCCAGCAGCTTACTCCCGGAGGGCGGAAAACTGTTTTTT.

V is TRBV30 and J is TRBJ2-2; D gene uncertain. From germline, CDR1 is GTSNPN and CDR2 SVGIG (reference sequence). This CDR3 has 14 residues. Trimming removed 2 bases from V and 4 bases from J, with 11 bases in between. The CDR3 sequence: CAWSIGSGTGELFF. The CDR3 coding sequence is TGTGCCTGGAGTATAGGGTCGGGCACCGGGGAGCTGTTTTTT.

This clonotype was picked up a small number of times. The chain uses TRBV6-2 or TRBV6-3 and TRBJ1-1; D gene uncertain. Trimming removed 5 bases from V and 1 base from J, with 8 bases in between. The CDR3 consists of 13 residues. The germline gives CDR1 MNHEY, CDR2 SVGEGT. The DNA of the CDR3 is TGTGCCAGCAGTACCCCCAGGAACACTGAAGCTTTCTTT. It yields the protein CASSTPRNTEAFF.

The CDR3, as DNA: TGTGCCAGCTCACCACCGGGGGCCCTCCGAGATCAGCCCCAGCATTTT. It specifies CASSPPGALRDQPQHF. This sequence joins TRBV18 and TRBJ1-5, with D maybe TRBD1 (6 bases). Looked up from germline, CDR1 is KGHSH and CDR2 is LQKENI. V was trimmed by 0 bases and J by 5 bases, leaving 14 bases between them. There are 16 residues in the CDR3. Looking up the rest from reference TRBV18 and TRBJ1-5 gives the full variable domain: NAGVMQNPRHLVRRRGQEARLRCSPMKGHSHVYWYRQLPEEGLKFMVYLQKENIIDESGMPKERFSAEFPKEGPSILRIQQVVRGDSAAYFCASSPPGALRDQPQHFGDGTRLSIL.

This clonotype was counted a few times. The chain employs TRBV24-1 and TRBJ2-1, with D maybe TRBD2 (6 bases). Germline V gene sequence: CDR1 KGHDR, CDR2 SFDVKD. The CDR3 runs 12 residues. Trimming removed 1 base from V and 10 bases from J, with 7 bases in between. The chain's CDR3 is CATSDFAGEQFF. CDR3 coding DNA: TGTGCCACCAGTGATTTCGCGGGAGAGCAGTTCTTC.